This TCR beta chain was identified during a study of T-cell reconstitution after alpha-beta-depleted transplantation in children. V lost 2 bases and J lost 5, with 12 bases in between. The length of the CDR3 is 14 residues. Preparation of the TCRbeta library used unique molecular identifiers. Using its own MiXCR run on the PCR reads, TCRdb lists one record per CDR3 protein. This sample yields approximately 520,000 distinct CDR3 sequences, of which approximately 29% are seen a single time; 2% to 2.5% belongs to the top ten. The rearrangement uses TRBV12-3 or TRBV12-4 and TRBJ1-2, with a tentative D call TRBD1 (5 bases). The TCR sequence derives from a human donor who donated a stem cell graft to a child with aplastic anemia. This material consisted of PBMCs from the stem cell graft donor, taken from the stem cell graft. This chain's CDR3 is CASSLLQDPYGYTF. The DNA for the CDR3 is TGTGCCAGCAGTTTATTACAGGACCCTTATGGCTACACCTTC.